These T cell receptor beta chains were read from a single sample in a study of tumor and adjacent non-tumor tissue in lung cancer. TCRdb reanalysed the multiplex PCR reads using MiXCR and keeps one entry per CDR3 protein. The table includes around 70,000 distinct CDR3 sequences, 60% to 75% detected once. Sequenced input: lung tumor tissue. These receptor sequences come from a man aged 60-69 years with non-small cell lung cancer. Both conserved end residues are part of each CDR3. D genes are given only for firm matches. Not every row has a clone size; where given, it reads once, few, many or a size class.

. | TRBJ2-1 | TRBV13 | many | TGTGCCAGCACCTCCCGGGGTACTAGTTCCTACAATGAGCAGTTCTTC | CASTSRGTSSYNEQFF
TRBD1 | TRBJ1-4 | TRBV6-1 | . | TGTGCCAACACCGGGACAGGGGAAGTAAAACTGTTATTT | CANTGTGEVKLLF
. | TRBJ2-1 | TRBV6-1 | . | TGTGCCAGCACTAGAAGTGGGGGTTGGCACAATGAGCAGTTCTTC | CASTRSGGWHNEQFF
TRBD1 | TRBJ1-6 | TRBV30 | many | TGTGCCTGGAGTGGGGGACAGTATAATTCACCCCTCCACTTT | CAWSGGQYNSPLHF
. | TRBJ2-5 | TRBV20-1 | . | TGCAATGCTAGCGACCAAGAGAACCAGTACTTC | CNASDQENQYF
TRBD1 | TRBJ2-2 | TRBV7-9 | . | TGTGCCAGCAGCTACCGGGACAGGGAAGTCTCCGCCGGGGAGCTGTTTTTT | CASSYRDREVSAGELFF
TRBD2 | TRBJ2-1 | TRBV19 | . | TGTGCCAGTACCTCATCCCTAGCGGAGCGGAACAATGAGCAGTTCTTC | CASTSSLAERNNEQFF
. | TRBJ1-2 | TRBV30 | . | TGTTCCTGGAGTGTACAAGGGTCAGGGAATAGATATGGCTACACCTTC | CSWSVQGSGNRYGYTF
. | TRBJ1-1 | TRBV19 | few | TGTGCCAGTAGTATTGGGGGGTCGGCTGAAGCTTTCTTT | CASSIGGSAEAFF
. | TRBJ2-7 | TRBV29-1 | . | TGCAGCGTTGAAAACCCCGGAAGGGGACTTGGCGAGCAGTACTTC | CSVENPGRGLGEQYF
. | TRBJ2-2 | TRBV6-7 | few | TGTGCCAGATCCGGGACTTCTTCCACAGGGGAGCTGTTTTTT | CARSGTSSTGELFF
. | TRBJ2-7 | TRBV2 | many | TGTGCCAGCAGTGAAGCGGCCGTCATACAGGGATACGAGCAGTACTTC | CASSEAAVIQGYEQYF
. | TRBJ2-6 | TRBV6-5 | . | TGTGCCAGCAGTTACTACCTAGGCTCTGGGACCAACGTACTGACTTTC | CASSYYLGSGTNVLTF
. | TRBJ2-3 | TRBV20-1 | . | TGCAGTGCTAGGTATCCTGGACAAGCCGGAGTGGATACGCAGTATTTT | CSARYPGQAGVDTQYF
. | TRBJ2-5 | TRBV29-1 | . | TGCAGCGTTTCGGACCGGTACCGAGAGACGCAGTACTTC | CSVSDRYRETQYF
. | TRBJ2-7 | TRBV4-3 | . | TGCGCCAGCAGCCAAGCAGTAACCTACGAGCAGTACTTC | CASSQAVTYEQYF
TRBD2 | TRBJ2-1 | TRBV20-1 | . | TGCATTGCTAGACTAGCTGGAGGGTCCTACAATGAGCAGTTCTTC | CIARLAGGSYNEQFF
. | TRBJ2-5 | TRBV6-1 | . | TGTGCCAGCAGTATTAAAGGGGAGAAACATTACTTC | CASSIKGEKHYF
. | TRBJ1-5 | TRBV28 | . | TGTGCCAGCAGAAAATCTGGCAGTCCTAATCAGCCCCAGCATTTT | CASRKSGSPNQPQHF
. | TRBJ2-7 | TRBV9 | few | TGTGCCAGCAGCGGGGACGGCTACGAGCAGTACTTC | CASSGDGYEQYF
. | TRBJ2-1 | TRBV11-3 | few | TGTGCCAGCAGCTTAGCGGGGGGCCACAATGGGCAGTTCTTC | CASSLAGGHNGQFF
TRBD1 | TRBJ1-3 | TRBV10-3 | . | TGTGCCATCAGGGGAACGGGGACAGCTGAAAAGACCATATATTTT | CAIRGTGTAEKTIYF